This TCR beta chain was retrieved from a study of cytomegalovirus exposure and HLA in healthy donors. V was trimmed by 2 bases and J by 0 bases, leaving 7 bases between them. Germline V gives CDR1 MNHNY, CDR2 SVGAGI (reference sequence). The CDR3 sequence is 14 residues long. As to this clone: No antigen is known for it.

PCR was performed using 60 Vbeta and 13 Jbeta primers. Generated by immunoSEQ multiplex PCR, the TCRdb table keeps only in-frame clones and is missing some. The top ten hold about 1.6% of the sample, which has around 170,000 clones, over 60% seen once. Findings of the study overall: Listed as cytomegalovirus-associated were more than 150 TCR beta chains. A previous analysis found most TCR beta V segments productive roughly 87% or roughly 30% of the time. What TCR beta sequences reportedly achieved was accurate prediction of HLA-A and HLA-B alleles in most subjects. Analysis was carried out at a later point, and it linked a missense DCLRE1C variant to TCR beta V- and J-gene trimming.

The source material was PBMCs. This TCR was sampled from a girl aged 10 to 17 in good health and CMV-seronegative. The chain links TRBV6-6 to TRBJ1-1; D remains unclear. The CDR3: CASSYEGLNTEAFF. CDR3 nucleotide sequence: TGTGCCAGCAGTTACGAGGGCCTGAACACTGAAGCTTTCTTT.